This section outlines one T cell receptor (beta chain) sequence together with its context. These data are taken from a study of shared clonotypes between healthy human individuals. Using immunoSEQ multiplex PCR, the repertoire was profiled, and TCRdb retains in-frame clones only, with some absent. The data hold 2 million to 2.5 million clones, with approximately 96% observed a single time. The germline gives CDR1 LGHNA, CDR2 YSLEER. With 0 bases clipped from V and 1 base from J, the junction kept 9 bases outside the gene matches. CDR3 length equals 19 residues. The sequencing input was naive CD4+ T cells sorted from blood. Noted subset: CD45RA+ positively selected. This receptor was identified in a man younger than 35 in good health. The chain couples TRBV4-3 to TRBJ2-1, with TRBD2 matching 10 bases. This chain's CDR3 is CASSQDDTGLAASYNEQFF. In nucleotides, the CDR3 is TGCGCCAGCAGCCAAGATGATACAGGACTAGCGGCATCCTACAATGAGCAGTTCTTC.